Shown below are 30 T cell receptor beta chains from a single sample sequenced in a study of early T cells in non-severe SARS-CoV-2 infection. TCRdb independently ran MiXCR on the 5' RACE reads; one entry per CDR3 protein. The table includes 70,000 to 95,000 distinct CDR3 sequences, over 12% detected once. Sample: whole blood. The origin of the receptors is an adult who was a healthcare worker with PCR-confirmed SARS-CoV-2 infection or an uninfected control (not recorded which).

In its sample, this clonotype was seen a few times. V usage is TRBV24-1 and J usage is TRBJ1-1; D not resolved. Germline V CDR1 and CDR2: KGHDR, SFDVKD. This CDR3 spans 16 amino acids. V lost 3 bases and J 3 bases, leaving 16 bases between the germline ends. The CDR3 DNA reads as TGTGCCACCAGTGATCCGCGGGCGGGTCCGTACACTGAAGCTTTCTTT. Protein product: CATSDPRAGPYTEAFF.

In this sample, this clonotype turned up a few times. This chain joins TRBV6-2 or TRBV6-3 and TRBJ2-1; possible D gene TRBD2, 7 bases. The CDR3 loop spans 17 amino acids. Germline loops: CDR1 MNHEY, CDR2 SVGEGT. Trimming pared 4 bases from V and 3 bases from J, leaving 19 bases between. DNA for the CDR3: TGTGCCAGCAGTTCCCTTTGGGGGGGGCCCCACTACAATGAGCAGTTCTTC. It yields the protein CASSSLWGGPHYNEQFF.

This clonotype was seen a few times. V and J are TRBV10-3 and TRBJ1-2; D possibly corresponds to TRBD1 (5 bases). The V and J ends lost 0 bases and 4 bases respectively, with 9 bases between them. From germline, CDR1 is ENHRY and CDR2 SYGVKD. This CDR3 is 14 amino acids long. The CDR3 nucleotides are TGTGCCATCAGTGAGTCTAGTGGGGCCTATGGCTACACCTTC. It translates to CAISESSGAYGYTF.

This clonotype appeared a few times. The V gene is TRBV20-1, the J gene TRBJ1-4, with a tentative D call TRBD1 (6 bases). V was shortened by 0 bases and J by 8 bases, with 16 bases between the two germline ends. There are 15 residues in the CDR3. Germline V gene data show CDR1 as DFQATT and CDR2 as SNEGSKA (reference sequence). The CDR3 reads CSARDRRQALEKLFF. In nucleotides, the CDR3 is TGCAGTGCTAGAGATCGGAGACAGGCACTCGAAAAACTGTTTTTT.

Note on this clonotype: This CDR3 is missing its conserved last phenylalanine or tryptophan, likely due to a read error. The chain combines TRBV2 with TRBJ2-3, with 12 bases aligning to TRBD2. The length of the CDR3 is 17 residues. The V gene's germline CDR1 is SNHLY and CDR2 FYNNEI. Unmatched junction bases numbered 14, after V lost 7 bases and J lost 6 bases. The CDR3 is CASTWTSGDKSRDTQYS. The CDR3 DNA follows: TGTGCCAGCACCTGGACTAGCGGGGACAAATCGCGGGATACGCAGTATTCT.

In the case of this clonotype: A much bigger clone sits one base away, suggesting this may be a read error. The genes are TRBV2 and TRBJ2-4; no reliable D call. This CDR3 has 10 residues. Per germline, CDR1 SNHLY and CDR2 FYNNEI. The DNA of the CDR3 is TGTGCCAGCAGGGAAAACATTCGGTACTTC. This codes for CASRENIRYF.

The chain combines TRBV2 with TRBJ2-5; D is perhaps TRBD1 or TRBD2 (5 bases each). The V end was cut by 5 bases, the J end by 1 base, with 14 bases between. Germline CDR1 and CDR2: SNHLY and FYNNEI. The CDR3 runs to 15 residues. The CDR3 coding sequence is TGTGCCAGCAGTAGGGACGGTAGAGTCCAAGAGACCCAGTACTTC. Amino acids: CASSRDGRVQETQYF.

The chain employs TRBV7-2 and TRBJ1-5, with D possibly TRBD1 on 5 matching bases. The CDR3 contains 17 residues. Germline CDR1 reads SGHTA; CDR2 reads FQGNSA. The germline V and J ends were trimmed by 1 base and 0 bases, with 13 bases remaining between them. CDR3 DNA sequence: TGTGCCAGCAGCTTAGAATCCGGGGGATATAGCAATCAGCCCCAGCATTTT. This codes for CASSLESGGYSNQPQHF.

This clonotype has just a few counts. The chain uses TRBV5-1 and TRBJ1-2; TRBD1 agrees at 8 bases. After removal of 3 bases from V and 8 bases from J, the junction contained 12 bases not matched to a gene. Per germline, CDR1 SGHRS and CDR2 YFSETQ. This CDR3 is built from 15 residues. CDR3 protein: CASSSQGQAIYGYTF. The DNA of the CDR3 is TGCGCCAGCAGCTCTCAGGGACAGGCAATTTACGGCTACACCTTC.

This clonotype was counted at least ten times. The rearrangement links TRBV6-5 to TRBJ1-2; D may be TRBD1 (6 bases). Trimming removed 0 bases from V and 7 bases from J, with 18 bases in between. Germline V gene lookup returns CDR1 MNHEY and CDR2 SVGAGI. The CDR3 contains 16 residues. DNA for the CDR3: TGTGCCAGCAGTTACTCGAGGGTGGGGGACATTTCTGGCTACACCTTC. This translates into CASSYSRVGDISGYTF.

The V and J genes are TRBV10-3 and TRBJ2-2, with D possibly being TRBD2 (6 bases). Looked up from germline, CDR1 is ENHRY and CDR2 is SYGVKD. There are 15 residues in the CDR3. V was pared by 3 bases and J by 2 bases, with 10 bases between. CDR3 sequence (DNA): TGTGCCATCAGTGATCTGGGACTTAACACCGGGGAGCTGTTTTTT. This sequence encodes CAISDLGLNTGELFF.

Ten or more counts support this clonotype. The V gene is TRBV6-5, the J gene TRBJ2-1; D is ambiguous. The CDR3 has 13 amino acids. Per the germline V gene, CDR1 is MNHEY and CDR2 is SVGAGI. V lost 5 bases and J 6 bases, leaving 11 bases between the germline ends. CDR3 region: CASSVQIRNEQFF. CDR3 DNA sequence: TGTGCCAGCAGTGTACAGATTCGCAATGAGCAGTTCTTC.

This clonotype was observed a few times. The chain joins TRBV20-1 to TRBJ2-1; 14 positions match TRBD2. Germline values: CDR1 DFQATT, CDR2 SNEGSKA (reference sequence). The V gene end was trimmed by 1 base and the J gene end by 4 bases; junction bases not matched to a gene: 3. This CDR3 has 16 amino acids. CDR3 residues: CSARGLAGGPYNEQFF. The DNA of the CDR3 is TGCAGTGCTAGAGGACTAGCGGGGGGGCCATACAATGAGCAGTTCTTC.

This clonotype was recorded a few times. J is TRBJ2-7 and V is TRBV7-2; 8 bases agree with TRBD1. This CDR3 spans 13 amino acids. Trimming took 5 bases from V and 3 from J; bases not matched to a gene: 3. CDR1 and CDR2 from the germline V gene are SGHTA and FQGNSA. This CDR3 reads CASSHGQGYEQYV. The CDR3, as DNA: TGTGCCAGCAGCCACGGACAGGGCTACGAGCAGTACGTC.

This clonotype was seen more than once but under ten times. The gene calls are TRBV12-3 or TRBV12-4 and TRBJ1-4; D is ambiguous. With 5 bases removed from V and 14 bases from J, the gap between germline ends came to 18 bases. The CDR3 covers 13 residues. The CDR3, as DNA: TGTGCCAGCAGTCGGCTGCCCAGAGCAAGGCTGTTTTTT. This gives the protein CASSRLPRARLFF.

V usage is TRBV29-1 and J usage is TRBJ2-3, with D maybe TRBD1 (6 bases). This CDR3 spans 13 amino acids. The V and J ends lost 6 bases and 10 bases respectively, with 20 bases between them. Germline values: CDR1 SQVTM, CDR2 ANQGSEA. The CDR3 here is CSVDRQAFRPQYF. The CDR3 coding sequence is TGCAGCGTCGATAGACAGGCCTTTCGTCCGCAGTATTTT.

The genes are TRBV24-1 and TRBJ2-1, with TRBD2 as a possible D gene (5 bases). Germline V gives CDR1 KGHDR, CDR2 SFDVKD. The CDR3 runs to 17 residues. Trimming cost V 2 bases and J 3 bases, with 16 bases left between them. CDR3 nucleotide sequence: TGTGCCACCAGTGATTCCCCAGGCGGGTCACTCTACAATGAGCAGTTCTTC. Amino acid sequence: CATSDSPGGSLYNEQFF.

The chain joins TRBV9 to TRBJ2-3, with D perhaps TRBD2 (7 bases). Trimming removed 4 bases at V and 5 bases at J, with 23 bases between. This CDR3 is built from 17 residues. Looked up from germline, CDR1 is SGDLS and CDR2 is YYNGEE. The CDR3 region has the DNA TGTGCCAGCAGCTCCCCAAGGGGGGGATTCGGGAGAGATACGCAGTATTTT. It is translated as CASSSPRGGFGRDTQYF.

This clonotype appeared a few times. The rearrangement joins TRBV2 to TRBJ2-1; 10 bases map to TRBD2. The V gene's germline CDR1 is SNHLY and CDR2 FYNNEI. The V gene end was trimmed by 6 bases and the J gene end by 5 bases; junction bases not matched to a gene: 7. The CDR3 runs 15 residues. This CDR3 reads CASRGGLAYNNEQFF. CDR3 DNA: TGTGCCAGCAGGGGGGGACTAGCGTATAACAATGAGCAGTTCTTC. The whole variable domain, filled in from reference TRBV2 and TRBJ2-1, reads EPEVTQTPSHQVTQMGQEVILRCVPISNHLYFYWYRQILGQKVEFLVSFYNNEISEKSEIFDDQFSVERPDGSNFTLKIRSTKLEDSAMYFCASRGGLAYNNEQFFGPGTRLTVL.

This clonotype appeared a few times. The chain is built from TRBV3-1 and TRBJ1-2; the D gene is possibly TRBD1 (5 bases). This CDR3 region has 13 residues. Germline V gene data show CDR1 as LGHDT and CDR2 as YNNKEL (reference sequence). Trimming pared 4 bases from V and 5 bases from J, leaving 11 bases between. The CDR3 loop reads CASSPEGSYGYTF. The CDR3 DNA reads as TGTGCCAGCAGCCCGGAGGGGTCGTATGGCTACACCTTC.

This clonotype has a count of ten or more. The chain employs TRBV7-6 and TRBJ2-1; D uncertain. Trimming cost V 5 bases and J 9 bases, with 20 bases left between them. The CDR3 loop spans 15 amino acids. The germline CDR1 and CDR2 sequences are SGHVS and FNYEAQ. The CDR3 reads CASSPMGEASVEQFF. CDR3 nucleotide sequence: TGTGCCAGCAGCCCGATGGGTGAGGCGAGTGTTGAGCAGTTCTTC.

This rearrangement joins TRBV5-1 to TRBJ2-1; TRBD2 matches 8 bases. This CDR3 comprises 14 residues. Trimming cost V 0 bases and J 7 bases; bases outside gene matches: 3. CDR1 is SGHRS, CDR2 YFSETQ, per germline. CDR3 in amino acids: CASSLAGGRNEQFF. Here the CDR3 DNA reads TGCGCCAGCAGCTTGGCGGGGGGGAGGAATGAGCAGTTCTTC.

Many counts were recorded for this clonotype. The chain carries TRBV30 and TRBJ2-1, with D perhaps matching TRBD1 (5 bases). CDR3 length: 14 residues. Germline-derived CDR1 and CDR2 are GTSNPN and SVGIG (reference sequence). Trimming shortened V by 0 bases and J by 3 bases, and 9 bases separated the two germline ends. DNA for the CDR3: TGTGCCTGGAGTGTACAGGATTACTACAATGAGCAGTTCTTC. Translation gives CAWSVQDYYNEQFF.

This chain joins TRBV7-2 and TRBJ1-6; D possibly corresponds to TRBD1 (6 bases). The CDR3 totals 12 residues. Germline-derived CDR1 and CDR2 are SGHTA and FQGNSA. V was shortened by 6 bases and J by 14 bases, with 14 bases between the two germline ends. In nucleotides, the CDR3 is TGTGCCAGCAGTTTACAGGGAGCCACCCTCCACTTT. Translated, it gives CASSLQGATLHF.

This clonotype has at least ten counts. The chain has TRBV20-1 and TRBJ1-1; TRBD1 might be the D (5 bases). CDR1 and CDR2 from the germline V gene are DFQATT and SNEGSKA (reference sequence). Deletions cut 7 bases from V and 3 bases from J, with 21 bases between. The CDR3 consists of 15 residues. The CDR3 region has the DNA TGCAGTGTTCTGAATCCAGGGCATCGGGACACTGAAGCTTTCTTT. This gives the protein CSVLNPGHRDTEAFF.

This clonotype was seen a few times. The chain is built from TRBV5-1 and TRBJ2-3; the D is unclear. Germline lookup yields CDR1 SGHRS and CDR2 YFSETQ. V lost 0 bases to trimming and J lost 3 bases, with 11 bases between them. This CDR3 region has 15 residues. Here the CDR3 reads CASSLGGQITDTQYF. CDR3 bases: TGCGCCAGCAGCTTGGGGGGTCAGATTACAGATACGCAGTATTTT. Based on the CDR3 plus reference TRBV5-1 and TRBJ2-3, the full variable domain is KAGVTQTPRYLIKTRGQQVTLSCSPISGHRSVSWYQQTPGQGLQFLFEYFSETQRNKGNFPGRFSGRQFSNSRSEMNVSTLELGDSALYLCASSLGGQITDTQYFGPGTRLTVL.

This clonotype was picked up a small number of times. The V gene is TRBV29-1, the J gene TRBJ2-1; possible D gene TRBD1, 5 bases. Germline lookup yields CDR1 SQVTM and CDR2 ANQGSEA. The CDR3 loop spans 14 amino acids. Deletions cut 7 bases from V and 0 bases from J, with 13 bases between. As DNA, the CDR3 is TGCAGCGCCGGTGACAGAGCCTCCTACAATGAGCAGTTCTTC. Translating gives CSAGDRASYNEQFF.

This chain uses TRBV9 with TRBJ1-2; D gene unclear. CDR1 is SGDLS and CDR2 is YYNGEE in the germline V gene. V lost 0 bases and J 2 bases, leaving 8 bases between the germline ends. This CDR3 has 14 residues. Here the CDR3 DNA reads TGTGCCAGCAGCGTAGGACATACCAACTATGGCTACACCTTC. The encoded protein is CASSVGHTNYGYTF.

Notes on this clonotype: Possible read error: a much larger clone is one base away. The chain couples TRBV4-2 to TRBJ2-5; D unclear. Trimming removed 0 bases from V and 3 bases from J, with 17 bases in between. Germline V gives CDR1 LGHNA, CDR2 YNFKEQ. CDR3 length: 17 residues. The CDR3 DNA follows: TGTGCCAGCAGCCAAGATGGGTCCCCCACAGAGGAAGAGACCCAGTACTTC. It translates to CASSQDGSPTEEETQYF.

The sample holds a few counts of this clonotype. The chain couples TRBV5-1 to TRBJ2-2; D perhaps matches TRBD1 (6 bases). There are 15 residues in the CDR3. V lost 6 bases to trimming and J lost 1 base, with 13 bases between them. The germline V gene has CDR1 SGHRS and CDR2 YFSETQ. CDR3 region: CASTPTGKNTGELFF. As DNA, the CDR3 is TGCGCCAGCACCCCAACAGGGAAGAACACCGGGGAGCTGTTTTTT.